A selection of T cell receptor beta chains follows, all from one sample in a study of control samples from healthy donors and cancer patients. Sequenced by immunoSEQ multiplex PCR; TCRdb stores in-frame clones only, minus some. This repertoire shows around 90,000 clones, roughly nine tenths found once; its top ten account for more than 20%. The sample was blood. Receptors were obtained from a man aged 25 to 40 in good health. Both conserved end residues are trimmed from each CDR3. The order of the fields is J gene, clone size, V gene, CDR3 protein. Clone size is stated in some rows and not others, as once, few, many or a class when expanded.

J: TRBJ1-6
size: NA
V: TRBV9
CDR3: ASSVDDFKDRLH

J: TRBJ1-5
size: once
V: TRBV6-5
CDR3: ATRIGAGSNQPQH

J: TRBJ2-1
size: few
V: TRBV3-1/TRBV3-2
CDR3: ASSQGGTGRVRSYNEQF

J: TRBJ2-2
size: few
V: TRBV7-8
CDR3: ASSLRSRVAANTGELF

J: TRBJ1-4
size: NA
V: TRBV10-2
CDR3: ASRRGDRGGDEKLF

J: TRBJ2-7
size: NA
V: TRBV13
CDR3: ASNQRGGGAYEQY

J: TRBJ2-5
size: NA
V: TRBV11-2
CDR3: ASSLGTGPVETQY

J: TRBJ1-3
size: NA
V: TRBV7-9
CDR3: ASSLSQAGNTIY

J: TRBJ2-7
size: NA
V: TRBV27
CDR3: ASSLTGPDYEQY

J: TRBJ2-6
size: NA
V: TRBV9
CDR3: ASSVGSHSGANVLT

J: TRBJ1-2
size: NA
V: TRBV6-5
CDR3: ASRRDRGGYT

J: TRBJ2-3
size: NA
V: TRBV6-5
CDR3: ASRTQGSTDTQY

J: TRBJ2-3
size: NA
V: TRBV2
CDR3: ASILGGQTDTQY

J: TRBJ1-4
size: NA
V: TRBV5-3
CDR3: ARSWGDRGTNEKLF

J: TRBJ2-1
size: NA
V: TRBV19
CDR3: ASSLMTSGYNEQF

J: TRBJ2-1
size: NA
V: TRBV7-6
CDR3: ASSLGQGSYNEQF

J: TRBJ2-1
size: NA
V: TRBV24-1
CDR3: ATSDPRGRNNEQF

J: TRBJ1-2
size: NA
V: TRBV19
CDR3: ASSMLTTGDYGYT

J: TRBJ1-1
size: NA
V: TRBV21-1
CDR3: ASSLDRENTEAF

J: TRBJ1-5
size: NA
V: TRBV27
CDR3: ASSSTGNSNQPQH

J: TRBJ2-5
size: NA
V: TRBV11-2
CDR3: ASSLSRTETQY

J: TRBJ1-1
size: once
V: TRBV19
CDR3: ASRVQHMNTEAF

J: TRBJ1-2
size: NA
V: TRBV30
CDR3: AWSVDWVGRGYT

J: TRBJ1-5
size: once
V: TRBV6-5
CDR3: ASSSRYQPQH

J: TRBJ2-2
size: NA
V: TRBV30
CDR3: AWSVRGGELF

J: TRBJ2-5
size: few
V: TRBV30
CDR3: AWSVGVGDQTQY

J: TRBJ1-1
size: few
V: TRBV21-1
CDR3: ASSKASVNTEAF

J: TRBJ1-1
size: NA
V: TRBV7-9
CDR3: ASSLDPRRGTEAF

J: TRBJ1-1
size: NA
V: TRBV6-5
CDR3: ASSYSGEGDTEAF

J: TRBJ2-7
size: once
V: TRBV5-6
CDR3: ASSFGNLYEQY

J: TRBJ1-2
size: NA
V: TRBV10-3
CDR3: AIRAEGQLFYGYT

J: TRBJ1-1
size: NA
V: TRBV10-3
CDR3: AISRDSGVMNTEAF

J: TRBJ1-3
size: NA
V: TRBV6-2/TRBV6-3
CDR3: ASSYSGTGNTIY

J: TRBJ1-5
size: NA
V: TRBV7-2
CDR3: ASSADNLRNQPQH

J: TRBJ2-3
size: NA
V: TRBV18
CDR3: ASSLEGGDTDTQY

J: TRBJ1-3
size: NA
V: TRBV7-9
CDR3: ASSLQQGLIGNTIY

J: TRBJ2-1
size: few
V: TRBV7-9
CDR3: ASSLGAGAYNEQF

J: TRBJ1-5
size: NA
V: TRBV12-5
CDR3: ASNRGGNQPQH

J: TRBJ2-7
size: NA
V: TRBV13
CDR3: ASSLAGFGVPSSYEQY

J: TRBJ1-2
size: NA
V: TRBV4-2
CDR3: ASSQEGQGVNKDGYT

J: TRBJ1-4
size: once
V: TRBV15
CDR3: ATSRDYRQGEKLF

J: TRBJ2-7
size: NA
V: TRBV6-5
CDR3: ASRQASYEQY

J: TRBJ2-7
size: NA
V: TRBV29-1
CDR3: SVEVSRGRPYEQY

J: TRBJ2-5
size: NA
V: TRBV7-7
CDR3: ASSRTGGQGETQY

J: TRBJ2-3
size: NA
V: TRBV6-4
CDR3: ASSEHWDNRDTQY

J: TRBJ2-1
size: NA
V: TRBV19
CDR3: ASALEAGYNEQF

J: TRBJ1-2
size: NA
V: TRBV9
CDR3: ASSVGEQGARNYGYT

J: TRBJ1-2
size: NA
V: TRBV28
CDR3: ASRRGSNYGYT

J: TRBJ2-7
size: NA
V: TRBV9
CDR3: ASSVGGGGVYEQY

J: TRBJ2-3
size: NA
V: TRBV12-3/TRBV12-4
CDR3: ASSLLEAQY